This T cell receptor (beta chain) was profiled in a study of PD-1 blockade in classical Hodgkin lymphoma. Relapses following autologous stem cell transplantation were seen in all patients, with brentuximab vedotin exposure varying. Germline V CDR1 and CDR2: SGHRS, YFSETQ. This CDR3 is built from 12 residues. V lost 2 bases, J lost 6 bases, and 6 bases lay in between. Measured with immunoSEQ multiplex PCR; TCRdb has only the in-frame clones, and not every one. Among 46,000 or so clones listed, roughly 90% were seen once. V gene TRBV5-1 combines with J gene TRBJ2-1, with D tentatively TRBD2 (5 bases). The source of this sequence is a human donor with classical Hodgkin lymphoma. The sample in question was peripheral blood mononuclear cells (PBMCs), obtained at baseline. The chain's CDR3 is CASSFTSNEQFF. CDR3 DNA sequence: TGCGCCAGCAGCTTCACTAGCAATGAGCAGTTCTTC.